This note documents a single T cell receptor (beta chain) sequence. Its antigen is not known. The method was immunoSEQ multiplex PCR; TCRdb's version includes in-frame clones alone and lacks a portion of them. The sample has about 120,000 clones; around 95% are singletons. CDR1 and CDR2 from the germline V gene are MDHEN and SYDVKM. The CDR3 totals 11 residues. V gave up 7 bases and J gave up 3 bases, with 7 bases separating them. The data were taken from a study of graft-versus-host responses after intestinal transplantation. Sequencing used unstimulated CD8+ T cells sorted from spleen or lymph node cells, obtained before intestinal transplant. The receptor's source is a human donor who received an intestinal transplant. This chain links TRBV28 with TRBJ2-7, with no clear D. The CDR3 DNA reads as TGTGCCAGCACCTTCGGCTACGAGCAGTACTTC. Encoded protein: CASTFGYEQYF.